This entry concerns a single T cell receptor (beta chain). No antigen is known for it. Assay: immunoSEQ multiplex PCR; the TCRdb copy retains only in-frame clones and omits some. The table lists 6,000 or so clones, roughly 87% of them singletons. The CDR3 length is 14 residues. CDR1 is MNHEY, CDR2 SVGAGI, per germline. The V gene end was trimmed by 6 bases and the J gene end by 4 bases; junction bases not matched to a gene: 8. This entry comes from a study of T cells in localized non-small cell lung cancer. Overall study results and limits: Longer overall survival was associated with a higher density of T cells in the blood. Appearances in adjacent lung were noted for a median about 60 of the top 100 tumor clones. Sequencing was limited to one tumor region, leaving the possibility of heterogeneity open. Clonality of T cells reached its maximum in uninvolved adjacent lung, surpassing tumor.

This receptor was identified in an older male donor with stage I lung adenocarcinoma. The genes are TRBV6-5 and TRBJ1-1; TRBD1 matches 7 bases. This sample comprised peripheral blood, obtained before any cancer treatment. CDR3 in DNA: TGTGCCAGCAGCCTCCGGGACAGTGGCACTGAAGCTTTCTTT. Amino acid sequence: CASSLRDSGTEAFF.